This TCR beta chain was identified during a study of blood T cell repertoires in COVID-19. Study background: Collection of acute and convalescent COVID-19 samples took place in the United States, Italy and Spain. Sources were T cells, B-cell-depleted T cells, or PBMCs; the material itself was cDNA or gDNA.

Method: immunoSEQ multiplex PCR; TCRdb's copy keeps in-frame clones and lacks some. The data hold about 330,000 clones, with 65% to 90% observed a single time. The CDR3 has 18 amino acids. The germline CDR1 and CDR2 sequences are MNHNS and SASEGT. V gave up 3 bases and J gave up 0 bases, with 18 bases separating them. Participants' own reports of clinical history determined their cohort assignment. Sequencing input: PBMCs or T cells enriched from blood (not recorded which). This TCR was sampled from a woman aged 18-29 years who had recovered from COVID-19. This chain links TRBV6-1 with TRBJ1-5; D is uncertain. CDR3 DNA sequence: TGTGCCAGCAGTGATCCCCCGATCGCGGGCGGTAGCAATCAGCCCCAGCATTTT. Translation: CASSDPPIAGGSNQPQHF.